A selection of T cell receptor beta chains follows, all from one sample in a study of graft-versus-host responses after intestinal transplantation. TCRdb's table, derived via immunoSEQ multiplex PCR, lists solely in-frame clones and lacks some. In the table there are about 21,000 clones, approximately 92% of which are singletons. The material sequenced was PBMCs, taken about 260 days after intestinal transplant. The receptors were sampled from a human patient who received an intestinal transplant, so some T cells may come from the graft donor. CDR3s include the opening cysteine and the closing phenylalanine or tryptophan.

j_gene: TRBJ2-2; v_gene: TRBV7-6; CDR3aa: CASSHGDGTNTGELFF
j_gene: TRBJ2-2; v_gene: TRBV7-5; CDR3aa: CARSLRARTGELFF
j_gene: TRBJ1-5; v_gene: TRBV30; CDR3aa: CAWRSGSANQPQHF
j_gene: TRBJ1-1; v_gene: TRBV5-6; CDR3aa: CASSFLTDRTEAFF
j_gene: TRBJ2-7; v_gene: TRBV15; CDR3aa: CATSRAEDGDYEQYF
j_gene: TRBJ1-5; v_gene: TRBV27; CDR3aa: CASSLGQSNQPQHF
j_gene: TRBJ2-7; v_gene: TRBV28; CDR3aa: CASSLTGTGSYEQYF
j_gene: TRBJ2-7; v_gene: TRBV7-2; CDR3aa: CASSPTWNPYEQYF
j_gene: TRBJ1-3; v_gene: TRBV5-4; CDR3aa: CASGRGPYSGNTIYF
j_gene: TRBJ2-7; v_gene: TRBV28; CDR3aa: CASSPWASGTYEQYF
j_gene: TRBJ2-7; v_gene: TRBV18; CDR3aa: CASSPPRGSGKGEQYF
j_gene: TRBJ1-2; v_gene: TRBV12-5; CDR3aa: CASDTRRINYGYTF
j_gene: TRBJ1-4; v_gene: TRBV5-1; CDR3aa: CASSLTGTAATNEKLFF
j_gene: TRBJ1-4; v_gene: TRBV6-1; CDR3aa: CASSQGATNEKLFF
j_gene: TRBJ1-3; v_gene: TRBV5-1; CDR3aa: CASSSQGAGDGNTIYF
j_gene: TRBJ1-1; v_gene: TRBV5-6; CDR3aa: CASSPTGGFVLNTEAFF
j_gene: TRBJ1-2; v_gene: TRBV5-1; CDR3aa: CASSLGSAGGPLYYGYTF
j_gene: TRBJ1-5; v_gene: TRBV28; CDR3aa: CASIPQWGQPQHF
j_gene: TRBJ2-3; v_gene: TRBV15; CDR3aa: CATSRAVAGAGTDTQYF
j_gene: TRBJ2-7; v_gene: TRBV28; CDR3aa: CASSPDRGVWSYEQYF
j_gene: TRBJ2-3; v_gene: TRBV6-5; CDR3aa: CASSREDTQYF
j_gene: TRBJ2-7; v_gene: TRBV7-9; CDR3aa: CASSSPGLLVTYEQYF
j_gene: TRBJ1-5; v_gene: TRBV23-1; CDR3aa: CASSQRNTGYSNQPQHF
j_gene: TRBJ2-7; v_gene: TRBV7-9; CDR3aa: CASSLRGVSYEQYF
j_gene: TRBJ1-6; v_gene: TRBV28; CDR3aa: CASSLNIRGASPLHF
j_gene: TRBJ2-3; v_gene: TRBV7-9; CDR3aa: CASSSPTSGRDTQYF
j_gene: TRBJ2-7; v_gene: TRBV28; CDR3aa: CASSGASYEQYF
j_gene: TRBJ2-5; v_gene: TRBV15; CDR3aa: CATGYRQETQYF
j_gene: TRBJ2-1; v_gene: TRBV14; CDR3aa: CASSQVVRGSSYNEQFF
j_gene: TRBJ2-5; v_gene: TRBV7-9; CDR3aa: CASSSVTSKETQYF
j_gene: TRBJ2-7; v_gene: TRBV7-9; CDR3aa: CASSLGGGPPRDEQYF
j_gene: TRBJ1-1; v_gene: TRBV6-1; CDR3aa: CASNGQGLSEAFF
j_gene: TRBJ2-7; v_gene: TRBV4-1; CDR3aa: CASSQVLGGGSYEQYF
j_gene: TRBJ2-6; v_gene: TRBV9; CDR3aa: CASSVLTGNGANVLTF
j_gene: TRBJ1-3; v_gene: TRBV7-9; CDR3aa: CASSFSGTGNTIYF
j_gene: TRBJ1-2; v_gene: TRBV5-4; CDR3aa: CASSSTGPTNYGYTF
j_gene: TRBJ2-1; v_gene: TRBV6-4; CDR3aa: CASSDQGNSYNEQFF
j_gene: TRBJ1-3; v_gene: TRBV5-1; CDR3aa: CASGAGGNTIYF
j_gene: TRBJ1-1; v_gene: TRBV5-1; CDR3aa: CASSPDTTNTEAFF
j_gene: TRBJ2-3; v_gene: TRBV7-2; CDR3aa: CASSLGTGNTDTQYF
j_gene: TRBJ2-1; v_gene: TRBV6-5; CDR3aa: CASTRTSGEQFF
j_gene: TRBJ1-3; v_gene: TRBV4-2; CDR3aa: CASSRESGNTIYF
j_gene: TRBJ2-7; v_gene: TRBV9; CDR3aa: CASSVGGHHSYEQYF
j_gene: TRBJ2-5; v_gene: TRBV18; CDR3aa: CASSPPSTGGWETQYF
j_gene: TRBJ2-1; v_gene: TRBV9; CDR3aa: CASSVASQPHKNNEQFF
j_gene: TRBJ2-1; v_gene: TRBV6-4; CDR3aa: CASSEAGEQFF
j_gene: TRBJ2-1; v_gene: TRBV11-2; CDR3aa: CASSLGAGYNEQFF
j_gene: TRBJ1-3; v_gene: TRBV6-5; CDR3aa: CASSFDSSGNTIYF
j_gene: TRBJ2-1; v_gene: TRBV19; CDR3aa: CASSIDLEGTEQFF
j_gene: TRBJ2-7; v_gene: TRBV5-6; CDR3aa: CASRAGSYEQYF
j_gene: TRBJ2-7; v_gene: TRBV29-1; CDR3aa: CSVEDRDKGYEQYF
j_gene: TRBJ2-7; v_gene: TRBV5-1; CDR3aa: CASSLVSPAGGGAYEQYF
j_gene: TRBJ1-6; v_gene: TRBV19; CDR3aa: CASRTGLNSPLHF
j_gene: TRBJ2-5; v_gene: TRBV27; CDR3aa: CASSIGSGQETQYF